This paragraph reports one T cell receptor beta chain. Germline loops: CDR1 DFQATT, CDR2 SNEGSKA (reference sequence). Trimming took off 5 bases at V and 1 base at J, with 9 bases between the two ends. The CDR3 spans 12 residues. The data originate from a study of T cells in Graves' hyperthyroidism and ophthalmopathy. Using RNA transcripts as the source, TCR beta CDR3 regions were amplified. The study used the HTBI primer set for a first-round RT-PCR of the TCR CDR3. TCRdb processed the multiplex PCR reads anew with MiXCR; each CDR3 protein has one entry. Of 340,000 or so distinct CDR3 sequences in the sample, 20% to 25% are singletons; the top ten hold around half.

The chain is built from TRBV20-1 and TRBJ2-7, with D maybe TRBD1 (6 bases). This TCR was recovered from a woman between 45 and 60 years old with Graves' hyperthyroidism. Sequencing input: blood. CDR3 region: CSAGRGSYEQYF. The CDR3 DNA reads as TGCAGTGCTGGAAGGGGGTCCTACGAGCAGTACTTC.